These 5 T cell receptor beta chains came from one sample sequenced in a study of T-cell memory formation after mild COVID-19. TCRdb recomputed calls from the 5' RACE reads with MiXCR, one row per CDR3 protein. The data hold 400,000 or so distinct CDR3 sequences, with roughly 20% observed a single time. The sample taken for sequencing was PBMCs or a T cell subset sorted from them (not recorded which). Receptors originate from an adult woman who had mild COVID-19 (a few samples of this study predate the infection). Cell type and time point are not known.

This clonotype was recorded a few times. The chain carries TRBV20-1 and TRBJ2-7; 8 nucleotides match TRBD2. The germline V gene encodes CDR1 DFQATT and CDR2 SNEGSKA (reference sequence). The CDR3 consists of 16 residues. J gave up 4 bases and V 3 bases, and 14 bases lay outside the gene matches. The DNA for the CDR3 is TGCAGTGCTAGGGAGATGCGGGGTAGCGGGATGTACGAGCAGTACTTC. Translated, it gives CSAREMRGSGMYEQYF.

The sample holds a few counts of this clonotype. V and J are TRBV7-9 and TRBJ1-5; maybe TRBD1 (6 bases). The CDR3 has 15 amino acids. Between the trimmed V and J ends, which lost 5 bases and 0 bases, there was a span of 11 bases. Germline lookup yields CDR1 SEHNR and CDR2 FQNEAQ (reference sequence). The chain's CDR3 is CASSQGRGSNQPQHF. In nucleotides, the CDR3 is TGTGCCAGCAGCCAGGGGCGCGGTAGCAATCAGCCCCAGCATTTT. The full variable domain, with the rest looked up from reference TRBV7-9 and TRBJ1-5, is DTGVSQNPRHKITKRGQNVTFRCDPISEHNRLYWYRQTLGQGPEFLTYFQNEAQLEKSRLLSDRFSAERPKGSFSTLEIQRTEQGDSAMYLCASSQGRGSNQPQHFGDGTRLSIL.

This chain connects TRBV29-1 to TRBJ1-1; TRBD1 agrees at 7 bases. This CDR3 is built from 15 residues. Germline loops: CDR1 SQVTM, CDR2 ANQGSEA. V was pared by 5 bases and J by 0 bases, with 9 bases of the junction left unmatched. This CDR3 reads CSVKDRSGVNTEAFF. In DNA, the CDR3 is TGCAGCGTTAAGGACAGGTCGGGCGTGAACACTGAAGCTTTCTTT.

Ten or more counts support this clonotype. The V call is TRBV5-1, the J call TRBJ1-2; TRBD1 matches 7 bases. Germline V CDR1 and CDR2: SGHRS, YFSETQ. Trimming at V came to 0 bases and at J to 8 bases, leaving 13 bases not matched to a gene. The CDR3 sequence is 16 residues long. The CDR3 nucleotides read TGCGCCAGCAGCTTGGGCCACCGGGACAGTTCTTACGGCTACACCTTC. It translates to CASSLGHRDSSYGYTF. The variable domain in full, with the rest retrieved from reference TRBV5-1 and TRBJ1-2, is KAGVTQTPRYLIKTRGQQVTLSCSPISGHRSVSWYQQTPGQGLQFLFEYFSETQRNKGNFPGRFSGRQFSNSRSEMNVSTLELGDSALYLCASSLGHRDSSYGYTFGSGTRLTVV.

The rearrangement joins TRBV20-1 to TRBJ2-7; D possibly uses TRBD1 or TRBD2 (5 bases each). The V end was cut by 0 bases, the J end by 3 bases, with 12 bases between. The CDR3 loop spans 14 amino acids. Germline CDR1 and CDR2: DFQATT and SNEGSKA (reference sequence). The CDR3 region is CSAREWGIGYEQYF. CDR3 DNA sequence: TGCAGTGCTAGAGAGTGGGGGATTGGCTACGAGCAGTACTTC.